This is a list of T cell receptor beta chains from one sample in a study of identical twins. TCRdb called the 5' RACE reads again in MiXCR, with one record for every CDR3 protein. The sample comprises hundreds of thousands of distinct CDR3 sequences, around 15% of which are singletons, and around 9% rests with the top ten. The sequenced sample was memory (CD45RO+) T cells sorted from blood. The receptors shown here come from a woman aged 18-35 years in good health. CDR3s include the opening cysteine and the closing phenylalanine or tryptophan. The D gene is left open where the match is weak. Expanded clones get a size class; other rows say once, few or many, or leave the size out.

TRBJ2-3 | TRBV11-3 | NA | 17 | NA | CASSLPRSRLDTDTQYF | TGTGCCAGCAGCTTACCCAGGTCGCGTCTAGACACAGATACGCAGTATTTT
TRBJ2-3 | TRBV5-4 | NA | 14 | NA | CASTLTGSTDTQYF | TGTGCCAGTACACTAACGGGGTCCACAGATACGCAGTATTTT
TRBJ2-7 | TRBV6-5 | few | 11 | NA | CASSDRNEQYF | TGTGCCAGCAGTGACAGAAACGAGCAGTACTTC
TRBJ1-1 | TRBV12-3/TRBV12-4 | NA | 13 | NA | CASREQLRAEAFF | TGTGCCAGCAGGGAGCAGCTTAGGGCTGAAGCTTTCTTT
TRBJ2-1 | TRBV6-4 | NA | 16 | NA | CASSPSPATPMYEQFF | TGTGCCAGCAGCCCTTCCCCAGCCACCCCAATGTATGAGCAGTTCTTC
TRBJ2-5 | TRBV12-3/TRBV12-4 | few | 15 | TRBD2 | CASSLDSGGGETQYF | TGTGCCAGCAGTTTAGATAGCGGGGGGGGAGAGACCCAGTACTTC
TRBJ2-1 | TRBV20-1 | few | 18 | TRBD2 | CSAAGRGGGMKSYNEQFF | TGCAGTGCTGCTGGGAGGGGCGGGGGGATGAAATCCTACAATGAGCAGTTCTTC
TRBJ2-1 | TRBV28 | NA | 17 | NA | CASSPTTGRSYYNEQFF | TGTGCCAGCAGCCCCACGACGGGCAGGAGCTACTACAATGAGCAGTTCTTC
TRBJ2-2 | TRBV7-9 | NA | 17 | TRBD1 | CASSVTPGQANTGELFF | TGTGCCAGCAGCGTTACCCCGGGACAGGCGAACACCGGGGAGCTGTTTTTT
TRBJ2-6 | TRBV7-9 | few | 15 | NA | CASSGVSPGANVLTF | TGTGCCAGCAGCGGGGTTTCCCCCGGGGCCAACGTCCTGACTTTC
TRBJ2-1 | TRBV20-1 | few | 16 | TRBD2 | CSAELAGAYSYNEQFF | TGCAGTGCAGAACTAGCGGGGGCCTACTCCTACAATGAGCAGTTCTTC
TRBJ1-5 | TRBV2 | few | 13 | NA | CASIKEGGQPQHF | TGTGCCAGCATCAAAGAGGGAGGTCAGCCCCAGCATTTT
TRBJ2-3 | TRBV20-1 | NA | 14 | TRBD2 | CSARDVTSGGREYF | TGCAGTGCTAGAGATGTGACTAGCGGGGGCAGGGAGTATTTT
TRBJ2-7 | TRBV11-2 | few | 12 | NA | CASSLDTSEQYF | TGTGCCAGCAGCTTAGATACGAGCGAGCAGTACTTC
TRBJ2-7 | TRBV4-2 | NA | 14 | TRBD1 | CASSQDREVGEQYF | TGTGCCAGCAGCCAGGACAGGGAGGTGGGCGAGCAGTACTTC
TRBJ2-3 | TRBV5-1 | many | 12 | NA | CASSWGEDTQYF | TGCGCCAGCAGCTGGGGCGAAGATACGCAGTATTTT
TRBJ2-3 | TRBV2 | many | 11 | NA | CASRRDYTQYF | TGTGCCAGCAGGAGGGACTATACGCAGTATTTT
TRBJ2-5 | TRBV7-2 | NA | 14 | TRBD1 | CASSYGQGLETQYF | TGTGCCAGCAGCTATGGACAGGGGTTGGAGACCCAGTACTTC
TRBJ1-1 | TRBV2 | few | 15 | NA | CASSDLFGRDTEAFF | TGTGCCAGCAGTGATCTGTTTGGGAGGGACACTGAAGCTTTCTTT
TRBJ2-7 | TRBV7-2 | few | 11 | NA | CASSPMVEQYF | TGTGCCAGCAGCCCGATGGTCGAGCAGTACTTC
TRBJ2-2 | TRBV15 | NA | 14 | TRBD1 | CATSGTAYTGELFF | TGTGCCACCAGCGGGACAGCTTACACCGGGGAGCTGTTTTTT
TRBJ2-7 | TRBV5-1 | NA | 14 | TRBD2 | CASSVIAGAYEQYF | TGCGCCAGCAGCGTGATAGCGGGGGCCTACGAGCAGTACTTC
TRBJ1-2 | TRBV6-1 | few | 15 | NA | CASSRTALGPYGYTF | TGTGCCAGCAGTAGGACAGCCCTGGGACCCTATGGCTACACCTTC
TRBJ2-4 | TRBV23-1 | NA | 16 | NA | CASSRWRELAKNIQYF | TGCGCCAGCAGTCGGTGGCGGGAACTAGCCAAAAACATTCAGTACTTC
TRBJ1-1 | TRBV2 | NA | 13 | NA | CASTLRQGTEAFF | TGTGCCAGCACCCTAAGACAAGGAACTGAAGCTTTCTTT
TRBJ2-3 | TRBV10-3 | many | 15 | NA | CAISERPSATDTQYF | TGTGCCATCAGTGAGAGGCCCTCCGCCACAGATACGCAGTATTTT
TRBJ1-2 | TRBV27 | many | 12 | NA | CASRQGRIGYTF | TGTGCCAGCAGGCAGGGCCGGATCGGCTACACCTTC
TRBJ1-2 | TRBV4-1 | few | 13 | NA | CASSQERGLGYTF | TGCGCCAGCAGCCAAGAGCGGGGACTCGGCTACACCTTC
TRBJ1-1 | TRBV2 | NA | 13 | NA | CASTGWRKTEAFF | TGTGCCAGCACAGGGTGGAGGAAAACTGAAGCTTTCTTT
TRBJ2-5 | TRBV10-3 | many | 15 | NA | CAISESTGVRETQYF | TGTGCCATCAGTGAGTCGACTGGGGTTCGAGAGACCCAGTACTTC
TRBJ1-1 | TRBV27 | few | 14 | TRBD1 | CASSFGTANTEAFF | TGTGCCAGCAGTTTCGGGACAGCCAACACTGAAGCTTTCTTT
TRBJ2-5 | TRBV15 | few | 16 | TRBD1 | CATSRGTGKALETQYF | TGTGCCACCAGCAGGGGGACAGGGAAGGCCCTAGAGACCCAGTACTTC
TRBJ2-1 | TRBV12-3/TRBV12-4 | many | 18 | TRBD2 | CASSLRTGGLAGVEEQFF | TGTGCCAGCAGCCTAAGGACAGGAGGACTAGCGGGGGTTGAGGAGCAGTTCTTC
TRBJ1-2 | TRBV20-1 | few | 13 | NA | CSGFWASNYGYTF | TGCAGTGGGTTTTGGGCCAGCAACTATGGCTACACCTTC
TRBJ2-5 | TRBV7-6 | NA | 16 | TRBD2 | CASSLTIAGGQETQYF | TGTGCCAGCAGCTTAACTATAGCGGGGGGCCAAGAGACCCAGTACTTC
TRBJ2-5 | TRBV5-1 | NA | 16 | TRBD2 | CASSWGIAGEGETQYF | TGCGCCAGCAGCTGGGGTATTGCGGGAGAGGGAGAGACCCAGTACTTC
TRBJ2-2 | TRBV7-9 | NA | 11 | NA | CASTVSGELFF | TGTGCCAGCACGGTCTCCGGGGAGCTGTTTTTT
TRBJ2-7 | TRBV5-5 | NA | 15 | NA | CASSPPGRPGYEQYF | TGTGCCAGCAGTCCACCGGGACGGCCTGGCTACGAGCAGTACTTC
TRBJ2-5 | TRBV4-3 | NA | 13 | NA | CASCLRVGETQYF | TGCGCCAGCTGCCTCAGGGTTGGGGAGACCCAGTACTTC
TRBJ1-5 | TRBV5-1 | NA | 15 | NA | CASSRDPSSNQPQHF | TGCGCCAGCAGCCGGGACCCCTCTAGCAATCAGCCCCAGCATTTT
TRBJ2-7 | TRBV7-2 | many | 15 | TRBD2 | CASSYLAGGSYEQYF | TGTGCCAGCAGCTACTTAGCGGGAGGAAGCTACGAGCAGTACTTC
TRBJ2-3 | TRBV7-9 | many | 15 | NA | CASSLKRGPTDTQYF | TGTGCCAGCAGCTTAAAACGAGGGCCTACAGATACGCAGTATTTT
TRBJ2-1 | TRBV6-5 | few | 18 | TRBD2 | CASSYSGLAGGHANEQFF | TGTGCCAGCAGTTACTCGGGACTAGCGGGGGGGCATGCCAATGAGCAGTTCTTC
TRBJ2-1 | TRBV9 | NA | 15 | NA | CASSWRGSGDNEQFF | TGTGCCAGCAGCTGGCGGGGCTCTGGGGACAATGAGCAGTTCTTC
TRBJ1-6 | TRBV10-3 | few | 13 | NA | CAIRGLGDSPLHF | TGTGCCATCAGGGGACTCGGGGATTCACCCCTCCACTTT